This T cell receptor beta chain was captured by sequencing in a study of cytomegalovirus exposure and HLA in healthy donors. Primers included in the PCR were 60 Vbeta and 13 Jbeta primers. This table comes from immunoSEQ multiplex PCR, and its TCRdb copy is limited to in-frame clones, with some not included. The top ten clones hold less than 2.5% of a sample with about 170,000 clones, approximately 81% of them seen once. This CDR3 has 13 residues. The V gene lost 3 bases and the J gene lost 6 bases, with 11 bases spanning the gap. From germline, CDR1 is KGHSH and CDR2 LQKENI. This chain links TRBV18 with TRBJ1-1; no definite D call. Sequencing was carried out using PBMCs. This TCR was recovered from a woman between 45 and 65 years old in good health and CMV-seronegative. The CDR3 bases are TGTGCCAGCTCACCGACTGGTCGGGCTGAAGCTTTCTTT. Protein product: CASSPTGRAEAFF.